The 32 T cell receptor beta chains below come from one sample, sequenced in a study of shared clonotypes between healthy human individuals. Here immunoSEQ multiplex PCR was the method, and the copy in TCRdb shows in-frame clones only, minus some. The table lists about 530,000 clones, 90% to 97% of them singletons. The sequenced material came from naive CD4+ T cells sorted from blood. Subset specified: CD45RA+ positively selected. The receptors were gathered from a woman aged 30 to 39 in good health.

CDR3 coding DNA: TGTGCCACCAGCAGAGATCTGGGGGCGCATGGGGCCAACGTCCTGACTTTC. Translating it yields CATSRDLGAHGANVLTF. The chain employs TRBV15 and TRBJ2-6; D perhaps matches TRBD1 (6 bases). CDR3 length: 17 amino acids. Germline values: CDR1 LNHNV, CDR2 YYDKDF (reference sequence). Trimming removed 0 bases at V and 3 bases at J, with 12 bases between.

The chain combines TRBV5-6 with TRBJ1-1, with no clear D. The CDR3 has 15 residues. Trimming took 4 bases from V and 3 from J, leaving 16 bases between them. Germline loops: CDR1 SGHDT, CDR2 YYEEEE. This chain's CDR3 is CASSGNWRVHTEAFF. The CDR3 DNA reads as TGTGCCAGCAGCGGGAATTGGAGGGTACACACTGAAGCTTTCTTT.

The chain carries TRBV7-9 and TRBJ1-1; D uncertain. The CDR3 has 11 residues. Deletions cut 3 bases from V and 5 bases from J, with 4 bases between. Germline V lookup: CDR1 SEHNR, CDR2 FQNEAQ (reference sequence). The DNA of the CDR3 is TGTGCCAGCAGCTTTTCTACTGAAGCTTTCTTT. Its protein is CASSFSTEAFF.

The gene calls are TRBV19 and TRBJ1-5; TRBD1 agrees at 9 bases. V lost 4 bases to trimming and J lost 1 base; unmatched junction nucleotides: 2. This CDR3 has 15 residues. CDR1 LNHDA and CDR2 SQIVND come from the germline V gene (reference sequence). As DNA, the CDR3 is TGTGCCAGTAGTACCACAGGGGGCAGCAATCAGCCCCAGCATTTT. It codes for CASSTTGGSNQPQHF.

V and J are TRBV7-8 and TRBJ1-2; D possibly corresponds to TRBD1 (5 bases). Germline loops: CDR1 SGHVS, CDR2 FQNEAQ. V was shortened by 3 bases and J by 8 bases, with 13 bases between the two germline ends. There are 13 residues in the CDR3. CDR3 coding DNA: TGTGCCAGCAGCTTGGGGGGGAATGGCGGCTACACCTTC. It codes for CASSLGGNGGYTF.

V is TRBV12-2 and J is TRBJ2-7; the D call in the table, TRBD2, was not verified against the DNA. TRBV12-2 is shown as a pseudogene. The CDR3 is 19 amino acids. CDR3 coding DNA: TGTGCAAGTCGCTCCCCGGGACTAGCGGGAGGGCCATGGTCCTACGAGCAGTACTTC. It translates to CASRSPGLAGGPWSYEQYF.

The chain couples TRBV5-1 to TRBJ2-1; 8 nucleotides agree with TRBD2. Germline trimming cut 4 bases from V and 4 bases from J; bases unmatched to any gene: 4. CDR3 length: 14 amino acids. Germline CDR1 SGHRS, CDR2 YFSETQ. CDR3 DNA: TGCGCCAGCAGCCGGGGACTAGATTACAATGAGCAGTTCTTC. It is translated as CASSRGLDYNEQFF.

This clone has a single count. The rearrangement links TRBV6-1 to TRBJ1-5; D gene unclear. This CDR3 has 15 residues. V gave up 2 bases and J gave up 11 bases, with 19 bases separating them. In germline, CDR1 is MNHNS, CDR2 SASEGT. The CDR3 reads CASSEIVTTSQSQHF. The CDR3 DNA reads TGTGCCAGCAGTGAAATAGTGACAACCTCCCAATCCCAGCATTTT.

The gene calls are TRBV5-1 and TRBJ2-3; no firm D call. V shed 4 bases and J shed 1 base, with 10 bases lying between them. CDR3 length equals 14 residues. In germline, CDR1 is SGHRS, CDR2 YFSETQ. The CDR3 DNA is TGCGCCAGCAGCATAACATCTGGCACAGATACGCAGTATTTT. Translated: CASSITSGTDTQYF. The whole variable domain, filled in from reference TRBV5-1 and TRBJ2-3, reads KAGVTQTPRYLIKTRGQQVTLSCSPISGHRSVSWYQQTPGQGLQFLFEYFSETQRNKGNFPGRFSGRQFSNSRSEMNVSTLELGDSALYLCASSITSGTDTQYFGPGTRLTVL.

The chain combines TRBV7-2 with TRBJ2-7; D possibly uses TRBD1 or TRBD2 (5 bases each). The germline CDR1 and CDR2 sequences are SGHTA and FQGNSA. V was trimmed by 1 base and J by 7 bases, leaving 23 bases between them. The CDR3 spans 17 residues. CDR3 sequence reads: CASSLGGVALLPREQYF. The CDR3 nucleotides are TGTGCCAGCAGCTTAGGAGGGGTAGCTCTCCTCCCGCGGGAGCAGTACTTC.

The chain joins TRBV5-1 to TRBJ2-7, with TRBD1 matching over 9 bases. The ends lost 4 bases at V and 3 bases at J; junction bases unmatched: 5. The germline V gene encodes CDR1 SGHRS and CDR2 YFSETQ. The CDR3 spans 14 residues. The CDR3 nucleotides are TGCGCCAGCAGCCCGGGGGACAGGGACTACGAGCAGTACTTC. Translated: CASSPGDRDYEQYF. The full variable domain, with the rest looked up from reference TRBV5-1 and TRBJ2-7, is KAGVTQTPRYLIKTRGQQVTLSCSPISGHRSVSWYQQTPGQGLQFLFEYFSETQRNKGNFPGRFSGRQFSNSRSEMNVSTLELGDSALYLCASSPGDRDYEQYFGPGTRLTVT.

CDR3 loop: CASIPGLANYEQYF. In DNA form, the CDR3 reads TGTGCCAGCATTCCGGGACTAGCTAACTACGAGCAGTACTTC. The chain is built from TRBV28 and TRBJ2-7, with 9 bases fitting TRBD2. Germline CDR1 reads MDHEN; CDR2 reads SYDVKM. The CDR3 runs to 14 residues. Trimming removed 7 bases from V and 3 bases from J; junction bases left unmatched: 7.

The V gene is TRBV4-1, the J gene TRBJ1-4; D remains ambiguous. Looked up from germline, CDR1 is MGHRA and CDR2 is YSYEKL. This CDR3 is built from 15 residues. V was shortened by 1 base and J by 6 bases, with 12 bases between the two germline ends. For the CDR3, the DNA is TGCGCCAGCAGCCAAGGCAAGGCTAGGGATGAAAAACTGTTTTTT. Amino acids: CASSQGKARDEKLFF.

This clone was seen a single time. The rearrangement links TRBV27 to TRBJ2-1, with 12 nucleotides matching TRBD2. With 2 bases clipped from V and 6 bases from J, the junction kept 8 bases outside the gene matches. Germline V lookup: CDR1 MNHEY, CDR2 SMNVEV (reference sequence). This CDR3 region has 17 residues. CDR3 nucleotides: TGTGCCAGCAGTTTAATGTTCGGACTAGCGGGAACCAATGAGCAGTTCTTC. Its protein is CASSLMFGLAGTNEQFF.

The chain couples TRBV28 to TRBJ1-1; 7 bases map to TRBD1. Germline V gives CDR1 MDHEN, CDR2 SYDVKM. V lost 5 bases and J lost 6; bases outside the gene matches: 9. The CDR3 covers 14 residues. The chain's CDR3 is CASSPGTAVSEAFF. The CDR3 bases are TGTGCCAGCAGTCCAGGGACAGCCGTGTCTGAAGCTTTCTTT.

This rearrangement joins TRBV27 to TRBJ2-7; the match to TRBD1 covers 9 bases. V lost 6 bases and J lost 1; bases outside the gene matches: 7. The CDR3 is 15 residues long. The germline CDR1 and CDR2 sequences are MNHEY and SMNVEV (reference sequence). The CDR3 sequence: CASSLGQGISYEQYF. The CDR3 coding sequence is TGTGCCAGCAGCTTAGGACAGGGGATTTCCTACGAGCAGTACTTC.

V usage is TRBV10-3 and J usage is TRBJ2-5; D might be TRBD1 (6 bases). The germline CDR1 and CDR2 sequences are ENHRY and SYGVKD. This CDR3 has 12 amino acids. Between the trimmed V and J ends, which lost 4 bases and 3 bases, there was a span of 6 bases. The DNA for the CDR3 is TGTGCCATCAGTGGGACAGAAGAGACCCAGTACTTC. It translates to CAISGTEETQYF.

The chain couples TRBV2 to TRBJ1-6; the D is unclear. CDR1 and CDR2 (germline): SNHLY, FYNNEI. V was pared by 3 bases and J by 9 bases, with 15 bases between. The CDR3 length is 15 residues. This chain's CDR3 is CASSELGRDGSPLHF. CDR3 DNA sequence: TGTGCCAGCAGTGAGCTTGGTAGGGATGGTTCACCCCTCCACTTT.

This chain uses TRBV6-6 with TRBJ1-2; 7 bases align to TRBD1. Germline lookup yields CDR1 MNHNY and CDR2 SVGAGI (reference sequence). The CDR3 loop spans 14 amino acids. J gave up 2 bases and V 0 bases, and 0 bases lay outside the gene matches. The CDR3 spells CASSYSRGNYGYTF. The CDR3 nucleotides are TGTGCCAGCAGTTACTCCAGGGGGAACTATGGCTACACCTTC.

The V gene is TRBV5-1, the J gene TRBJ2-5; 8 bases are a match to TRBD1. The J call may be in error: the DNA end matches TRBJ2-7 better. CDR1 SGHRS and CDR2 YFSETQ come from the germline V gene. The CDR3 sequence is 13 residues long. The CDR3, as DNA: TGCGCCAGCAGCGACCGACAGGGGCACGAGCAGTACTTC. Translated: CASSDRQGHEQYF.

The chain carries TRBV27 and TRBJ2-7; D tentatively reads TRBD1 or TRBD2 (5 bases each). Per the germline V gene, CDR1 is MNHEY and CDR2 is SMNVEV (reference sequence). CDR3 length: 15 amino acids. Trimming removed 5 bases at V and 7 bases at J, with 21 bases between. The CDR3 DNA reads as TGTGCCAGCAGTCAAGCCGGGACCGCCTCGGGGGAGCAGTACTTC. It codes for CASSQAGTASGEQYF.

This clone was counted once. This rearrangement joins TRBV29-1 to TRBJ2-5; TRBD2 matches at 8 bases. Germline V CDR1 and CDR2: SQVTM, ANQGSEA. J lost 5 bases, V lost 4 bases, and 6 bases had no gene match. The CDR3 is 13 amino acids. CDR3 DNA sequence: TGCAGCGTTGGCCCGGGGGGGGCGGAGACCCAGTACTTC. Translation: CSVGPGGAETQYF.

The chain employs TRBV2 and TRBJ2-7, with 7 bases lining up with TRBD2. The CDR3 spans 13 residues. V was pared by 7 bases and J by 3 bases, with 6 bases of the junction left unmatched. CDR1 is SNHLY, CDR2 FYNNEI, per germline. The CDR3: CASIRDYYYEQYF. CDR3 in DNA: TGTGCCAGCATCCGGGACTACTACTACGAGCAGTACTTC.

V usage is TRBV28 and J usage is TRBJ2-1, with D hard to call. There are 15 residues in the CDR3. Per the germline V gene, CDR1 is MDHEN and CDR2 is SYDVKM. V was pared by 3 bases and J by 0 bases, with 9 bases between. CDR3 bases: TGTGCCAGCAGTTTTAGGCTGGCCTCCTACAATGAGCAGTTCTTC. Its protein product is CASSFRLASYNEQFF.

The rearrangement joins TRBV2 to TRBJ2-7, with TRBD2 matching 9 bases. The V segment lost 4 bases and the J segment 5 bases; nucleotides outside the gene matches: 9. CDR3 size: 15 residues. Germline loops: CDR1 SNHLY, CDR2 FYNNEI. As DNA, the CDR3 is TGTGCCAGCAGTGGTAGCCTAGCGGGACGGCACGAGCAGTACTTC. Its translation: CASSGSLAGRHEQYF.

The V call is TRBV27, the J call TRBJ1-1; 7 bases line up with TRBD1. Trimming removed 6 bases from V and 7 bases from J; junction bases left unmatched: 20. Germline V gives CDR1 MNHEY, CDR2 SMNVEV (reference sequence). The CDR3 loop spans 17 amino acids. The CDR3 DNA sequence: TGTGCCAGCAGATTAAACAGGGGTATTTTGGGAAAAGTTGAAGCTTTCTTT. It codes for CASRLNRGILGKVEAFF.

The J gene is TRBJ2-1, the V gene TRBV6-4, with 12 bases lining up with TRBD2. Trimming removed 4 bases from V and 8 bases from J; junction bases left unmatched: 6. The CDR3 is 15 amino acids. The V gene's germline CDR1 is MRHNA and CDR2 SNTAGT. The CDR3 DNA reads TGTGCCAGCAGTGCAGGGCTAGCGGGAGGGCATGAGCAGTTCTTC. Its translation: CASSAGLAGGHEQFF.

J is TRBJ2-1 and V is TRBV4-1; TRBD2 matches at 7 bases. Germline CDR1 is MGHRA and CDR2 is YSYEKL. The CDR3 covers 17 residues. After removal of 1 base from V and 4 bases from J, the junction contained 10 bases not matched to a gene. CDR3 residues: CASSQAMITGGYNEQFF. As DNA, the CDR3 is TGCGCCAGCAGCCAAGCTATGATAACGGGAGGTTACAATGAGCAGTTCTTC.

In DNA, the CDR3 is TGTGCCAGCAGTGCGCTCGGTAGAGACACTGAAGCTTTCTTT. Translated: CASSALGRDTEAFF. The chain has TRBV6-6 and TRBJ1-1; D ambiguous. The CDR3 spans 14 residues. Germline CDR1 reads MNHNY; CDR2 reads SVGAGI (reference sequence). V dropped 5 bases and J dropped 3 bases, with 13 bases sitting between them.

The rearrangement uses TRBV2 and TRBJ1-1; D might be TRBD1 (5 bases). V was clipped by 2 bases and J by 0 bases, with 10 bases between them. The germline V gene has CDR1 SNHLY and CDR2 FYNNEI. This CDR3 region has 15 residues. The CDR3 region is CASSEQGSVNTEAFF. CDR3 in DNA: TGTGCCAGCAGTGAACAGGGTTCCGTGAACACTGAAGCTTTCTTT.

The chain employs TRBV11-2 and TRBJ2-2; D may be TRBD1 (6 bases). The CDR3 is 15 residues long. CDR1 SGHAT and CDR2 FQNNGV come from the germline V gene. Trimming pared 0 bases from V and 6 bases from J, leaving 11 bases between. The CDR3 protein is CASSLDYRVAGELFF. CDR3 sequence (DNA): TGTGCCAGCAGCTTAGACTACAGGGTGGCCGGGGAGCTGTTTTTT. The whole variable domain, filled in from reference TRBV11-2 and TRBJ2-2, reads EAGVAQSPRYKIIEKRQSVAFWCNPISGHATLYWYQQILGQGPKLLIQFQNNGVVDDSQLPKDRFSAERLKGVDSTLKIQPAKLEDSAVYLCASSLDYRVAGELFFGEGSRLTVL.

The chain has TRBV5-1 and TRBJ1-5; D gene ambiguous. Germline V gene sequence: CDR1 SGHRS, CDR2 YFSETQ. The ends were cut back, 0 bases at V and 4 bases at J, with 5 bases in the middle. The CDR3 spans 13 residues. CDR3 in DNA: TGCGCCAGCAGCTTGGAGAGAAATCAGCCCCAGCATTTT. It specifies CASSLERNQPQHF.